Listed here is a single T cell receptor (beta chain). Its antigen is unknown. Both 60 Vbeta primers and 13 Jbeta primers went into the PCR. Profiled with immunoSEQ multiplex PCR; TCRdb holds only in-frame clones, not every one. Found here are 200,000 to 250,000 clones, around four fifths of them singletons; the top ten hold approximately 2.6%. This CDR3 comprises 16 residues. Trimming shortened V by 2 bases and J by 6 bases, and 19 bases separated the two germline ends. Looked up from germline, CDR1 is SGHDN and CDR2 is FVKESK. This specimen comes from a study of cytomegalovirus exposure and HLA in healthy donors. For the study at large: A data release that came early held 75 million to 85 million unique TCRs from HLA-typed donors. Study results and limitations: Follow-up analysis later connected one missense variant in DCLRE1C with trimming of TCR beta V- and J-genes.

The genes are TRBV14 and TRBJ2-5, with a tentative D call TRBD2 (5 bases). The sequenced sample consisted of PBMCs. This sequence was found in a woman between 55 and 75 years old in good health and CMV-seropositive. CDR3: CASSQLGSSSRQTQYF. DNA for the CDR3: TGTGCCAGCAGCCAACTGGGGTCGTCTAGCAGGCAGACCCAGTACTTC.